This entry is about one T cell receptor (beta chain). The antigen remains undetermined. Method: immunoSEQ multiplex PCR; TCRdb's copy keeps in-frame clones and lacks some. The sample records roughly 26,000 clones, more than 75% being singletons. These data originate in a study of lymphopenia after photon versus proton radiotherapy. Whole-study results and caveats: Relative stability marked proton patients; photon patients lost diversity and naive cells. Post-nadir diversity loss with photons came from oligoclonal expansion, particularly CD8+ Temra cells. Larger post-nadir TCR diversity loss correlated inversely with survival in deceased patients.

CDR1 is MNHEY, CDR2 SVGAGI, per germline. This CDR3 has 14 amino acids. Deletions cut 6 bases from V and 3 bases from J, with 12 bases between. The chain recombines TRBV6-5 with TRBJ1-5; possible D gene TRBD1, 6 bases. The sequence was collected from a man aged 35 to 55 with gastric cancer. The material sequenced was peripheral blood, taken from a patient treated with photon-based radiotherapy. In DNA form, the CDR3 reads TGTGCCAGCAGCCGAGACAGGTTCAATCAGCCCCAGCATTTT. The encoded protein is CASSRDRFNQPQHF.